This TCR beta chain derives from a study of OX40 agonist ivuxolimab in advanced cancers. As for the study in general: Prior anti-PD-1, anti-PD-L1 or anti-CTLA-4 therapy did not bar entry, and more than 35% had some. Notes on the study in general: At 0.1 to 3.0 mg/kg and by week 6, clonal expansion occurred in CD4+ and CD8+ blood T cells.

Points on this clone: Its antigen is still unknown.

Profiling relied on immunoSEQ multiplex PCR, and the TCRdb table lists in-frame clones only, not all of them. Counted here are tens of thousands of clones, about 85% occurring once; the ten biggest clones make up 3.9%. V gave up 4 bases and J gave up 2 bases, with 12 bases separating them. Germline CDR1 MNHEY, CDR2 SMNVEV (reference sequence). CDR3 length: 15 amino acids. This specimen was CD4+ or CD8+ T cells sorted from blood, taken in a trial of the OX40 agonist ivuxolimab. The sequence derives from an adult with an advanced solid tumor such as melanoma, head and neck, liver or kidney cancer. The rearrangement uses TRBV27 and TRBJ1-5; D possibly corresponds to TRBD1 (5 bases). CDR3 DNA: TGTGCCAGCAGTTCGTCAACCAGGGGCAATCAGCCCCAGCATTTT. Its protein is CASSSSTRGNQPQHF.